Below are 4 T cell receptor beta chains sequenced from a single sample in a study of T-cell memory formation after mild COVID-19. From the 5' RACE reads, TCRdb called clonotypes with MiXCR, one entry per CDR3 protein. This table has hundreds of thousands of distinct CDR3 sequences, approximately 23% appearing once. Material: PBMCs or a T cell subset sorted from them (not recorded which). These receptors all come from an adult woman who had mild COVID-19 (a few samples of this study predate the infection). Cell type and time point are not known.

V and J are TRBV7-9 and TRBJ1-1; 9 bases line up with TRBD1. J was trimmed by 5 bases and V by 5 bases; bases with no gene match: 12. Germline-derived CDR1 and CDR2 are SEHNR and FQNEAQ (reference sequence). The CDR3 length is 16 residues. The chain's CDR3 is CASSLGFGTGWTEAFF. CDR3 DNA: TGTGCCAGCAGCCTGGGATTCGGGACAGGGTGGACTGAAGCTTTCTTT. Together with reference TRBV7-9 and TRBJ1-1, the CDR3 gives the full variable domain: DTGVSQNPRHKITKRGQNVTFRCDPISEHNRLYWYRQTLGQGPEFLTYFQNEAQLEKSRLLSDRFSAERPKGSFSTLEIQRTEQGDSAMYLCASSLGFGTGWTEAFFGQGTRLTVV.

Only a few counts were recorded for this clonotype. This sequence joins TRBV15 and TRBJ2-2, with D perhaps TRBD1 (5 bases). CDR1 and CDR2 from the germline V gene are LNHNV and YYDKDF (reference sequence). The V and J ends lost 1 base and 1 base respectively, with 19 bases between them. CDR3 length equals 19 residues. The DNA for the CDR3 is TGTGCCACCAGCAGAGTTCGACAGCTAGATACACTGAACACCGGGGAGCTGTTTTTT. Translation gives CATSRVRQLDTLNTGELFF.

V is TRBV6-6 and J is TRBJ2-1; 13 bases are a match to TRBD2. In germline, CDR1 is MNHNY, CDR2 SVGAGI (reference sequence). The trim removed 5 bases at V and 15 bases at J, leaving 7 bases unmatched. The CDR3 consists of 13 residues. The CDR3 nucleotides are TGTGCCAGCAGTCTACGGGGACTAGCGGGACCGTTCTTC. Translation: CASSLRGLAGPFF.

The sample holds a few counts of this clonotype. This sequence joins TRBV4-1 and TRBJ1-1; D is unresolved. Trimming left V 0 bases short and J 4 bases short, with 12 bases between. Germline CDR1 and CDR2: MGHRA and YSYEKL. The CDR3 runs to 15 residues. The CDR3 DNA reads as TGCGCCAGCAGCCAAGAGGGGAGATTGGGCACTGAAGCTTTCTTT. It codes for CASSQEGRLGTEAFF.